This note documents a single T cell receptor beta chain sequence. This CDR3 is also generated by other DNA sequences in the sample. The entry originates in a study of CD8+ T cells in alopecia areata. The CDR3 has 12 residues. The germline V gene encodes CDR1 GTSNPN and CDR2 SVGIG (reference sequence). Trimming pared 3 bases from V and 1 base from J, leaving 7 bases between. Treatment of the sample: oral pan-JAK inhibitor, 5-10 mg twice daily. Sequencing relied on a cDNA template that was reverse transcribed from extracted RNA. Using immunoSEQ multiplex PCR, the repertoire was profiled, and TCRdb retains in-frame clones only, with some absent. The data hold about 280,000 clones, with roughly 60% observed a single time.

The sample was CD4+ T cells sorted from blood, taken at week 24, from a patient treated with tofacitinib. V is TRBV30 and J is TRBJ2-7; D unresolved. The receptor was isolated from a human donor with alopecia areata. CDR3 in DNA: TGTGCCTGGAGCCCTGATTCCTACGAGCAGTACTTC. Translating it yields CAWSPDSYEQYF.